This entry lists 24 T cell receptor beta chains sequenced from one sample in a study of CD8+ T cells in alopecia areata. Specified treatment: oral pan-JAK inhibitor, 5-10 mg twice daily. Once RNA had been extracted, it was reverse transcribed into cDNA to act as the sequencing template. Assay: immunoSEQ multiplex PCR; the TCRdb copy retains only in-frame clones and omits some. The sample yields roughly 140,000 clones, 82% seen once. Sequenced here: CD8+ T cells sorted from blood, sampled at week 4, from a patient treated with tofacitinib. The source is a human donor with alopecia areata.

The rearrangement uses TRBV29-1 and TRBJ2-1; possibly TRBD1 or TRBD2 for D (5 bases each). In germline, CDR1 is SQVTM, CDR2 ANQGSEA. The CDR3 is made up of 15 amino acids. V was shortened by 1 base and J by 0 bases, with 10 bases between the two germline ends. The CDR3 loop reads CSVEAEGSSYNEQFF. For the CDR3, the DNA is TGCAGCGTTGAAGCTGAGGGGAGCTCCTACAATGAGCAGTTCTTC.

This clone has more than one count but fewer than ten. The chain links TRBV18 to TRBJ2-1; D uncertain. Germline-derived CDR1 and CDR2 are KGHSH and LQKENI. Trimming took 1 base from V and 12 from J, leaving 10 bases between them. This CDR3 spans 12 amino acids. The CDR3 is CASSPLWAGQFF. The CDR3 DNA sequence: TGTGCCAGCTCACCACTCTGGGCTGGGCAGTTCTTC.

This sequence joins TRBV5-1 and TRBJ2-7, with 7 bases that match TRBD2. Germline CDR1 SGHRS, CDR2 YFSETQ. The ends lost 4 bases at V and 0 bases at J; junction bases unmatched: 4. CDR3 size: 14 residues. As DNA, the CDR3 is TGCGCCAGCAGCCCGGGACTAAGCTCCTACGAGCAGTACTTC. It specifies CASSPGLSSYEQYF.

This chain connects TRBV27 to TRBJ2-4; TRBD2 agrees at 9 bases. Germline CDR1 MNHEY, CDR2 SMNVEV (reference sequence). This CDR3 region has 15 residues. J lost 8 bases, V lost 2 bases, and 7 bases had no gene match. CDR3 DNA: TGTGCCAGCAGTTTAGGGGCGGGGGGGCTAGACATTCAGTACTTC. Protein: CASSLGAGGLDIQYF.

J is TRBJ2-3 and V is TRBV7-2; D assignment may be TRBD1 or TRBD2 (5 bases each). Germline V lookup: CDR1 SGHTA, CDR2 FQGNSA. The CDR3 runs 16 residues. The V and J ends lost 2 bases and 0 bases respectively, with 12 bases between them. For the CDR3, the DNA is TGTGCCAGCAGCTTACGTTGGGACGGGAGCACAGATACGCAGTATTTT. Protein: CASSLRWDGSTDTQYF.

This chain links TRBV25-1 with TRBJ2-7; a possible D gene is TRBD2 (5 bases). The CDR3 runs to 15 residues. In germline, CDR1 is MGHDK, CDR2 SYGVNS. V lost 3 bases, J lost 3 bases, and 15 bases lay in between. CDR3 in DNA: TGTGCCAGCAGTGAGGACGGGGAGACTTTCTACGAGCAGTACTTC. The encoded protein is CASSEDGETFYEQYF.

V is TRBV9 and J is TRBJ2-1; D unresolved. From germline, CDR1 is SGDLS and CDR2 YYNGEE. V dropped 0 bases and J dropped 0 bases, with 7 bases sitting between them. CDR3 length: 15 amino acids. As DNA, the CDR3 is TGTGCCAGCAGCGTAGACCCGAGCTCCTACAATGAGCAGTTCTTC. Translating gives CASSVDPSSYNEQFF.

This clone was observed a single time. The CDR3 region is CASSYTGTGGDEQYF. Here the CDR3 DNA reads TGCGCCAGCAGCTACACCGGGACAGGGGGTGACGAGCAGTACTTC. J is TRBJ2-7 and V is TRBV4-1; 11 bases fit TRBD1. V shed 5 bases and J 5 bases; nucleotides not matched to a gene: 8. Germline lookup yields CDR1 MGHRA and CDR2 YSYEKL. This CDR3 has 15 amino acids.

V usage is TRBV29-1 and J usage is TRBJ2-1; the match to TRBD2 covers 7 bases. From germline, CDR1 is SQVTM and CDR2 ANQGSEA. The CDR3 covers 13 residues. Unmatched junction bases numbered 2, after V lost 4 bases and J lost 2 bases. The CDR3 DNA reads TGCAGCGTTGGGGAGGGGACCTACAATGAGCAGTTCTTC. This gives the protein CSVGEGTYNEQFF.

The J gene is TRBJ2-5, the V gene TRBV4-1; the match to TRBD2 covers 9 bases. Germline V gene lookup returns CDR1 MGHRA and CDR2 YSYEKL. With 1 base clipped from V and 0 bases from J, the junction kept 18 bases outside the gene matches. This CDR3 is built from 21 residues. Written as DNA, the CDR3 is TGCGCCAGCAGCCAAGCCCGTGGGGGCGGGGGGGCCGGAAGGCACCAAGAGACCCAGTACTTC. It yields the protein CASSQARGGGGAGRHQETQYF.

A note on this clone: Other DNA variants within this sample encode the same CDR3. The rearrangement joins TRBV27 to TRBJ1-6, with D possibly TRBD1 on 5 matching bases. V gave up 6 bases and J gave up 0 bases, with 18 bases separating them. The CDR3 runs to 18 residues. The germline gives CDR1 MNHEY, CDR2 SMNVEV (reference sequence). The CDR3 loop is CASSPSLGGRSYNSPLHF. CDR3 DNA: TGTGCCAGCAGCCCCAGCCTTGGGGGTCGCTCCTATAATTCACCCCTCCACTTT.

V is TRBV10-2 and J is TRBJ2-7; either TRBD1 or TRBD2 may supply D (5 bases each). The ends were cut back, 0 bases at V and 5 bases at J, with 17 bases in the middle. The germline gives CDR1 WSHSY, CDR2 SAAADI. The CDR3 consists of 16 residues. The CDR3 sequence is CASSESGGTGLHEQYF. CDR3 nucleotide sequence: TGCGCCAGCAGTGAGTCAGGAGGTACAGGTCTACACGAGCAGTACTTC.

V gene TRBV5-6 combines with J gene TRBJ2-1, with D unclear. V was trimmed by 3 bases and J by 2 bases, leaving 12 bases between them. This CDR3 is built from 15 residues. Germline V gene sequence: CDR1 SGHDT, CDR2 YYEEEE. The CDR3 nucleotides read TGTGCCAGCAGCTCGGGCCCGGCCCCCTACAATGAGCAGTTCTTC. The encoded protein is CASSSGPAPYNEQFF. The entire variable domain, with the rest obtained from reference TRBV5-6 and TRBJ2-1, is as follows: DAGVTQSPTHLIKTRGQQVTLRCSPKSGHDTVSWYQQALGQGPQFIFQYYEEEERQRGNFPDRFSGHQFPNYSSELNVNALLLGDSALYLCASSSGPAPYNEQFFGPGTRLTVL.

The rearrangement joins TRBV13 to TRBJ2-7, with TRBD2 identical over 10 bases. The end of the DNA fits TRBJ2-5 better, so the J call may be wrong. Germline V gene lookup returns CDR1 PRHDT and CDR2 FYEKMQ (reference sequence). The CDR3 loop spans 15 amino acids. CDR3 amino acids: CASSSASGGQETQYF. The DNA for the CDR3 is TGTGCCAGCAGCTCGGCTAGCGGGGGACAAGAGACCCAGTACTTC.

V gene TRBV7-3 combines with J gene TRBJ2-7; D possibly corresponds to TRBD2 (6 bases). The V gene lost 5 bases and the J gene lost 2 bases, with 16 bases spanning the gap. Germline loops: CDR1 SGHTA, CDR2 FQGTGA. The CDR3 is 15 amino acids. CDR3 DNA: TGTGCCAGCAGCATGGGTGCGGGGCCTACCTACGAGCAGTACTTC. This translates into CASSMGAGPTYEQYF.

The chain combines TRBV4-2 with TRBJ2-7; 8 positions agree with TRBD1. CDR1 is LGHNA, CDR2 YNFKEQ, per germline. The CDR3 totals 15 residues. The V and J ends lost 6 bases and 0 bases, in that order; junction bases with no gene match: 7. The CDR3 region is CASSSGTGPSYEQYF. The CDR3 coding sequence is TGTGCCAGCAGTTCCGGGACAGGACCCTCCTACGAGCAGTACTTC.

The chain recombines TRBV28 with TRBJ2-1; the D is unclear. Germline V CDR1 and CDR2: MDHEN, SYDVKM. The CDR3 has 18 amino acids. V was pared by 11 bases and J by 0 bases, with 26 bases between. In DNA, the CDR3 is TGTGCCGCCCTGTCACCAGGATCCTTATGGAGCTCCTACAATGAGCAGTTCTTC. This sequence encodes CAALSPGSLWSSYNEQFF.

This clone was counted only a few times. The V and J genes are TRBV7-9 and TRBJ2-1; no firm D call. CDR3 length equals 15 residues. V dropped 5 bases and J dropped 5 bases, with 16 bases sitting between them. Germline CDR1 SEHNR, CDR2 FQNEAQ (reference sequence). CDR3 coding DNA: TGTGCCAGCAGCCTCGTTCGGGCCGGAAACAATGAGCAGTTCTTC. This sequence encodes CASSLVRAGNNEQFF.

The V call is TRBV7-9, the J call TRBJ2-3, with 9 bases aligning to TRBD1. J gave up 3 bases and V 5 bases, and 9 bases lay outside the gene matches. The CDR3 is 16 amino acids. Germline CDR1 and CDR2: SEHNR and FQNEAQ (reference sequence). This CDR3 reads CASSTPGTGLTDTQYF. The CDR3, as DNA: TGTGCCAGCAGCACCCCCGGGACAGGGCTAACAGATACGCAGTATTTT.

This clone appeared once. This chain joins TRBV15 and TRBJ1-5; 7 bases fit TRBD1. After removal of 1 base from V and 5 bases from J, the junction contained 5 bases not matched to a gene. The germline V gene encodes CDR1 LNHNV and CDR2 YYDKDF (reference sequence). The CDR3 length is 15 residues. The CDR3 DNA reads as TGTGCCACCAGCAGAGTAAGGACAGGCGATCAGCCCCAGCATTTT. It encodes CATSRVRTGDQPQHF.

This chain connects TRBV4-1 to TRBJ2-7, with 11 positions matching TRBD2. The CDR3 contains 15 residues. The germline gives CDR1 MGHRA, CDR2 YSYEKL. V was clipped by 0 bases and J by 3 bases; unmatched bases: 1. In nucleotides, the CDR3 is TGCGCCAGCAGCCAAGAGACTAGCGGGGTCTACGAGCAGTACTTC. Its protein product is CASSQETSGVYEQYF.

The chain uses TRBV4-3 and TRBJ2-1; D remains unclear. V lost 4 bases and J 3 bases, leaving 16 bases between the germline ends. The CDR3 runs 16 residues. Germline CDR1 reads LGHNA; CDR2 reads YSLEER. The CDR3 is CASSPRVEPYYNEQFF. The DNA for the CDR3 is TGCGCCAGCAGCCCCCGGGTTGAGCCCTACTACAATGAGCAGTTCTTC.

The J gene is TRBJ2-1, the V gene TRBV6-5; 8 nucleotides agree with TRBD1. Germline V gene sequence: CDR1 MNHEY, CDR2 SVGAGI. V was clipped by 4 bases and J by 5 bases; unmatched bases: 7. This CDR3 has 15 amino acids. The CDR3 here is CASSSSGGVHNEQFF. DNA for the CDR3: TGTGCCAGCAGTTCCTCAGGGGGCGTCCACAATGAGCAGTTCTTC.

This clone was counted a few times. The chain uses TRBV6-1 and TRBJ2-2; the D gene is possibly TRBD2 (5 bases). The germline gives CDR1 MNHNS, CDR2 SASEGT. The CDR3 sequence is 14 residues long. V was pared by 3 bases and J by 6 bases, with 11 bases between. CDR3 DNA: TGTGCCAGCAGTGAGGAGGCGATCCCCGGGGAGCTGTTTTTT. Amino acids: CASSEEAIPGELFF.